Shown below are 20 T cell receptor beta chains from a single sample sequenced in a study of blood T cell repertoires in COVID-19. Generated by immunoSEQ multiplex PCR, the TCRdb table keeps only in-frame clones and is missing some. The sample consists of 200,000 or so clones, around 86% of them appearing once. Sequencing input: PBMCs or T cells enriched from blood (not recorded which). Every receptor here comes from a woman aged 40 to 50 with acute COVID-19.

V and J are TRBV11-2 and TRBJ1-2, with D tentatively TRBD1 (6 bases). CDR3 size: 15 residues. Per germline, CDR1 SGHAT and CDR2 FQNNGV. Between the trimmed V and J ends, which lost 5 bases and 7 bases, there was a span of 20 bases. The CDR3 loop reads CASSQGISSLGGYTF. The CDR3 region has the DNA TGTGCCAGCAGCCAGGGGATCTCAAGTTTGGGTGGCTACACCTTC.

The rearrangement links TRBV2 to TRBJ2-1; 10 nucleotides match TRBD2. CDR1 and CDR2 from the germline V gene are SNHLY and FYNNEI. V shed 9 bases, J shed 4 bases, and the junction held 6 bases outside the gene matches. The CDR3 length is 14 residues. CDR3: CASTSGATYNEQFF. The CDR3 DNA sequence: TGTGCCAGTACTAGCGGGGCAACGTACAATGAGCAGTTCTTC.

The chain uses TRBV30 and TRBJ2-5, with a tentative D call TRBD2 (5 bases). This CDR3 spans 14 amino acids. The V gene's germline CDR1 is GTSNPN and CDR2 SVGIG (reference sequence). V lost 2 bases, J lost 4 bases, and 14 bases lay in between. DNA for the CDR3: TGTGCCTGGAGTACGGACTCGCCCCGAGAGACCCAGTACTTC. Protein sequence: CAWSTDSPRETQYF. Full variable domain (missing parts from reference TRBV30 and TRBJ2-5): SQTIHQWPATLVQPVGSPLSLECTVEGTSNPNLYWYRQAAGRGLQLLFYSVGIGQISSEVPQNLSASRPQDRQFILSSKKLLLSDSGFYLCAWSTDSPRETQYFGPGTRLLVL.

The chain recombines TRBV2 with TRBJ1-1; possible D gene TRBD1, 6 bases. The ends were cut back, 2 bases at V and 3 bases at J, with 13 bases in the middle. The CDR3 sequence is 15 residues long. CDR1 is SNHLY, CDR2 FYNNEI, per germline. In DNA, the CDR3 is TGTGCCAGCAGTGAACCCGGGGGGCTGGACACTGAAGCTTTCTTT. Its protein product is CASSEPGGLDTEAFF.

The chain is built from TRBV19 and TRBJ1-1, with 9 bases aligning to TRBD1. Per the germline V gene, CDR1 is LNHDA and CDR2 is SQIVND (reference sequence). The trim removed 8 bases at V and 3 bases at J, leaving 7 bases unmatched. The CDR3 runs to 14 residues. CDR3 residues: CASSIRDRDTEAFF. The CDR3, as DNA: TGTGCCAGTTCTATCCGGGACAGGGACACTGAAGCTTTCTTT.

Only one count was recorded for this clone. The chain carries TRBV29-1 and TRBJ1-1, with D possibly being TRBD1 (5 bases). The germline V gene has CDR1 SQVTM and CDR2 ANQGSEA. V dropped 0 bases and J dropped 3 bases, with 8 bases sitting between them. CDR3 length: 13 amino acids. CDR3 nucleotide sequence: TGCAGCGTTGAAGAGGGACTTGACACTGAAGCTTTCTTT. Its translation is CSVEEGLDTEAFF.

The V and J genes are TRBV24-1 and TRBJ2-1; the D gene is possibly TRBD1 (7 bases). Germline V lookup: CDR1 KGHDR, CDR2 SFDVKD. The CDR3 sequence is 14 residues long. The V end lost 4 bases, the J end lost 7 bases, and 13 bases lay between the germline ends. CDR3 sequence: CATSEGSGGNEQFF. The CDR3, as DNA: TGTGCCACCAGTGAAGGGTCAGGGGGGAATGAGCAGTTCTTC.

The rearrangement joins TRBV6-6 to TRBJ2-3, with 8 positions matching TRBD2. There are 17 residues in the CDR3. The germline V gene has CDR1 MNHNY and CDR2 SVGAGI (reference sequence). V shed 5 bases and J 2 bases; nucleotides not matched to a gene: 12. The CDR3 nucleotides are TGTGCCAGCAGTCCCGGACCAGGACTAGCCTTCACAGATACGCAGTATTTT. Translated, it gives CASSPGPGLAFTDTQYF.

V is TRBV12-3 or TRBV12-4 and J is TRBJ1-2; no definite D call. Trimming pared 3 bases from V and 7 bases from J, leaving 9 bases between. The CDR3 runs 12 residues. The CDR3 coding sequence is TGTGCCAGCAGTTTTAGGAGGTCTGGCTACACCTTC. Translated, it gives CASSFRRSGYTF.

CDR3 region: CATSDAGQGGYGYTF. The CDR3 DNA follows: TGTGCCACCAGTGACGCAGGACAGGGGGGCTATGGCTACACCTTC. This chain uses TRBV24-1 with TRBJ1-2, with TRBD1 matching over 10 bases. The V segment lost 4 bases and the J segment 4 bases; nucleotides outside the gene matches: 5. The germline V gene has CDR1 KGHDR and CDR2 SFDVKD. The length of the CDR3 is 15 residues.

The chain uses TRBV15 and TRBJ1-6; 7 bases fit TRBD1. This CDR3 has 15 amino acids. In germline, CDR1 is LNHNV, CDR2 YYDKDF (reference sequence). V lost 1 base to trimming and J lost 3 bases; unmatched junction nucleotides: 0. The CDR3 region is CATSRGDSYNSPLHF. The CDR3 nucleotides read TGTGCCACCAGCAGAGGGGACAGCTATAATTCACCCCTCCACTTT. Drawing the rest from reference TRBV15 and TRBJ1-6, the complete variable domain is DAMVIQNPRYQVTQFGKPVTLSCSQTLNHNVMYWYQQKSSQAPKLLFHYYDKDFNNEADTPDNFQSRRPNTSFCFLDIRSPGLGDTAMYLCATSRGDSYNSPLHFGNGTRLTVT.

This clone was seen a single time. This chain joins TRBV2 and TRBJ1-2, with TRBD1 matching 9 bases. The CDR3 spans 20 residues. Germline CDR1 is SNHLY and CDR2 is FYNNEI. Trimming took 5 bases from V and 0 from J; bases not matched to a gene: 19. CDR3 nucleotide sequence: TGTGCCAGCAGTCCCCAGGGGGGACAGGGCGAGGTTAGGGCTAACTATGGCTACACCTTC. It translates to CASSPQGGQGEVRANYGYTF.

The chain employs TRBV4-3 and TRBJ2-3; no definite D call. V was clipped by 0 bases and J by 0 bases, with 7 bases between them. The germline gives CDR1 LGHNA, CDR2 YSLEER. The CDR3 has 15 residues. The CDR3 region is CASSQEGSSTDTQYF. CDR3 DNA sequence: TGCGCCAGCAGCCAAGAGGGCTCCAGCACAGATACGCAGTATTTT.

The V gene is TRBV10-3, the J gene TRBJ2-3; 9 nucleotides align to TRBD2. Losses at the gene ends were 0 bases for V and 1 base for J; bases not matched to a gene: 2. This CDR3 comprises 16 residues. Germline assignment: CDR1 ENHRY and CDR2 SYGVKD. CDR3 in DNA: TGTGCCATCAGTGAGTCCGCTAGCGGGGGCACAGATACGCAGTATTTT. Its translation: CAISESASGGTDTQYF.

The chain carries TRBV5-1 and TRBJ2-6; D ambiguous. Trimming cost V 1 base and J 0 bases, with 2 bases left between them. This CDR3 has 14 residues. Germline V gene sequence: CDR1 SGHRS, CDR2 YFSETQ. This CDR3 reads CASSLYSGANVLTF. CDR3 DNA sequence: TGCGCCAGCAGCTTGTACTCTGGGGCCAACGTCCTGACTTTC.

Here the CDR3 DNA reads TGTGCCACGCAGTCGAGGGAAACCTATGGCTACACCTTC. Translated: CATQSRETYGYTF. V gene TRBV10-3 combines with J gene TRBJ1-2; D remains ambiguous. V was clipped by 10 bases and J by 4 bases, with 16 bases between them. The CDR3 extends over 13 amino acids. Germline V gene data show CDR1 as ENHRY and CDR2 as SYGVKD.

The gene calls are TRBV5-1 and TRBJ2-5; 13 nucleotides match TRBD2. This CDR3 comprises 14 residues. Germline V gene lookup returns CDR1 SGHRS and CDR2 YFSETQ. Unmatched junction bases numbered 6, after V lost 8 bases and J lost 5 bases. The CDR3 DNA reads as TGCGCCAGTACTAGCGGGGGGGCCCGGGAGACCCAGTACTTC. This codes for CASTSGGARETQYF.

The V call is TRBV24-1, the J call TRBJ1-1; TRBD1 agrees at 7 bases. The CDR3 totals 14 residues. Germline CDR1 and CDR2: KGHDR and SFDVKD. Germline trimming cut 4 bases from V and 7 bases from J; bases unmatched to any gene: 8. In DNA, the CDR3 is TGTGCCACCAGTGAGTCATACAGGGGAAGTGAAGCTTTCTTT. It codes for CATSESYRGSEAFF.

This clone has just one count. CDR3 amino acids: CASSTPTGGNTIYF. In DNA form, the CDR3 reads TGTGCCAGCAGCACCCCAACAGGGGGGAACACCATATATTTT. This chain uses TRBV21-1 with TRBJ1-3; TRBD1 was called by the table and not checked on the DNA. TRBV21-1 is given as a pseudogene. This CDR3 spans 14 amino acids.

This clone appeared once. The chain uses TRBV3-1 (or the pseudogene TRBV3-2) and TRBJ1-3; 9 bases align to TRBD1. Germline V gene lookup returns CDR1 LGHDT and CDR2 YNNKEL (reference sequence). Unmatched junction bases numbered 8, after V lost 4 bases and J lost 4 bases. This CDR3 is 16 amino acids long. CDR3 in DNA: TGTGCCAGCAGCCCCCAACAGGGGGCTACAGGAAACACCATATATTTT. This sequence encodes CASSPQQGATGNTIYF.